The entry below describes one T cell receptor (beta chain). Its antigen is unknown. Per the study methods: The authors used CDR3 differences across clinicopathological groups to build a distant-metastasis classifier for papillary thyroid cancer. TCRdb called clones again from the PCR reads with MiXCR. The V and J calls, along with clone size, are taken from TCRdb and not from the paper's own processing. The sample lists about 9,900 clones; 10% to 11% were seen once. Trimming took 2 bases from V and 5 from J, leaving 5 bases between them. CDR1 is MDHEN, CDR2 SYDVKM, per germline. The CDR3 has 12 residues. The data belong to a study of metastatic and nonmetastatic thyroid tumors. Overall study results and limits: In both blood and tumor samples, TCR beta diversity was reported significantly higher for malignant than benign nodules.

Prior to thyroid surgery, none of the patients had received any treatment. This TCR derives from a female donor with papillary thyroid cancer or a benign thyroid nodule (not recorded which). Some clones in this sample may be carry-over from other donors' samples. The rearrangement joins TRBV28 to TRBJ2-3; D unclear. What was sequenced was tumor tissue. CDR3 residues: CASSLGRDTQYF. The CDR3 DNA reads TGTGCCAGCAGTTTAGGGCGAGATACGCAGTATTTT.